This TCR beta chain derives from a study of blood T cell repertoires in COVID-19. Study-level information: Sites across the United States, Italy and Spain contributed samples from acute and convalescent COVID-19.

Authors' processing steps: Nucleated cell counts were estimated from reference gene primer amplification. The assay was immunoSEQ multiplex PCR, and TCRdb's table has in-frame clones only and misses some. From that table come the V and J calls and clone size; the DNA was used to work out D and trimming. Of tens of thousands of clones listed, about 80% are singletons. V lost 6 bases to trimming and J lost 1 base; unmatched junction nucleotides: 8. This CDR3 comprises 15 residues. CDR1 and CDR2 (germline): MNHEY, SMNVEV (reference sequence). The Seattle patients, enrolled during active infection, were followed longitudinally.

Input material: peripheral blood. The clonotype comes from a man aged 55 to 70 with COVID-19, enrolled during active disease. This chain links TRBV27 with TRBJ2-7; TRBD2 aligns across 8 bases. CDR3 residues: CASSLTGGFSYEQYF. CDR3 DNA: TGTGCCAGCAGCCTGACGGGGGGGTTTTCCTACGAGCAGTACTTC.